The 32 T cell receptor beta chains listed next were all sequenced from one sample in a study of T-cell reconstitution after alpha-beta-depleted transplantation in children. Preparation of the TCRbeta library was carried out with unique molecular identifiers. TCRdb ran MiXCR on the PCR reads and lists one entry per CDR3 protein. The data hold about 240,000 distinct CDR3 sequences, with roughly 23% observed a single time. The sample consisted of PBMCs, taken before TCRalphabeta/CD19-depleted stem cell transplant. These receptors were obtained from a girl aged 2-15 years with Fanconi anemia, due to receive a stem cell transplant.

This clonotype has at least ten counts. The CDR3 DNA reads TGCAGCGTTTTAGGGACAGGGTTCTACGAGCAGTACTTC. This sequence encodes CSVLGTGFYEQYF. The gene calls are TRBV29-1 and TRBJ2-7; TRBD1 aligns across 9 bases. CDR3 length: 13 amino acids. V trimming: 5 bases; J trimming: 3 bases; junction bases outside the gene matches: 5. Germline CDR1 reads SQVTM; CDR2 reads ANQGSEA.

Comment on this clonotype: This clone may be a read error of a much larger clone one base away. The rearrangement joins TRBV20-1 to TRBJ2-1; TRBD1 or TRBD2 may be the D gene (5 bases each). This CDR3 region has 17 residues. CDR1 and CDR2 from the germline V gene are DFQATT and SNEGSKA (reference sequence). The CDR3 sequence is CSALFAQGRSSHNEQFF. CDR3 bases: TGCAGTGCTCTTTTTGCCCAGGGACGGAGCTCCCACAATGAGCAGTTCTTC.

The chain combines TRBV18 with TRBJ2-1; no definite D call. The CDR3 is 11 residues long. CDR1 and CDR2 (germline): KGHSH, LQKENI. Trimming removed 3 bases at V and 10 bases at J, with 7 bases between. The CDR3 bases are TGTGCCAGCTCACCCGAGGTCGAGCAGTTCTTC. The encoded protein is CASSPEVEQFF.

In its sample, this clonotype was seen many times. V and J are TRBV29-1 and TRBJ1-2; D gene uncertain. CDR3 size: 10 residues. CDR1 and CDR2 from the germline V gene are SQVTM and ANQGSEA. V lost 1 base and J 8 bases, leaving 5 bases between the germline ends. CDR3 in amino acids: CSVEGPGYTF. DNA for the CDR3: TGCAGCGTTGAAGGGCCGGGCTACACCTTC.

This clonotype was seen a handful of times. The chain joins TRBV13 to TRBJ2-7; 8 nucleotides align to TRBD1. With V trimmed by 5 bases and J by 6 bases, 9 bases remained unmatched. Germline CDR1 reads PRHDT; CDR2 reads FYEKMQ (reference sequence). The CDR3 is made up of 14 amino acids. The CDR3 DNA reads as TGTGCCAGCAGCCCTGACAGGGGAAGGGGCGAGCAGTACTTC. Amino acids: CASSPDRGRGEQYF.

This clonotype was found many times. The V and J genes are TRBV29-1 and TRBJ2-3; the D is unclear. This CDR3 is built from 15 residues. CDR1 is SQVTM, CDR2 ANQGSEA, per germline. Trimming stripped 5 bases from V and 3 bases from J, with 18 bases between. This CDR3 reads CSVRAATQSTDTQYF. CDR3 nucleotide sequence: TGCAGCGTTAGGGCAGCCACCCAGTCGACAGATACGCAGTATTTT.

V gene TRBV12-3 or TRBV12-4 combines with J gene TRBJ2-3; TRBD2 might be the D (5 bases). The CDR3 runs 15 residues. V lost 1 base, J lost 2 bases, and 10 bases lay in between. The CDR3 DNA is TGTGCCAGCAGTTTAGGAGGGCGGAACACAGATACGCAGTATTTT. This encodes CASSLGGRNTDTQYF.

This clonotype came up many times. The chain is built from TRBV9 and TRBJ2-7; 9 nucleotides match TRBD2. Germline V gives CDR1 SGDLS, CDR2 YYNGEE. This CDR3 comprises 13 residues. Trimming removed 3 bases from V and 5 bases from J; junction bases left unmatched: 3. DNA for the CDR3: TGTGCCAGCAGCGCGCGGGGGGGCAACGAGCAGTACTTC. It specifies CASSARGGNEQYF. Full variable domain (missing parts from reference TRBV9 and TRBJ2-7): DSGVTQTPKHLITATGQRVTLRCSPRSGDLSVYWYQQSLDQGLQFLIQYYNGEERAKGNILERFSAQQFPDLHSELNLSSLELGDSALYFCASSARGGNEQYFGPGTRLTVT.

The chain recombines TRBV28 with TRBJ2-5, with 8 bases fitting TRBD1. The J segment lost 2 bases and the V segment lost 4 bases, leaving 9 bases of the junction unmatched. This CDR3 comprises 16 residues. Germline V gives CDR1 MDHEN, CDR2 SYDVKM. The CDR3 reads CASSSIGQGEQETQYF. In DNA form, the CDR3 reads TGTGCCAGCAGTTCAATCGGACAGGGCGAACAAGAGACCCAGTACTTC.

The chain recombines TRBV5-1 with TRBJ2-7, with 10 bases matching TRBD2. V trimming: 0 bases; J trimming: 6 bases; junction bases outside the gene matches: 9. The germline CDR1 and CDR2 sequences are SGHRS and YFSETQ. This CDR3 contains 16 residues. The CDR3 DNA follows: TGCGCCAGCAGCTTGGACCCCAGGACTAGCGGTTCCGAGCAGTACTTC. This codes for CASSLDPRTSGSEQYF.

This clonotype came up a few times. CDR3 DNA: TGTGCCAGCAGCCCTCACGGGCGGGGGCGCGACAATGAGCAGTTCTTC. Translated, it gives CASSPHGRGRDNEQFF. The chain links TRBV11-1 to TRBJ2-1; possibly TRBD2 for D (7 bases). Germline loops: CDR1 SGHAT, CDR2 FQDESV (reference sequence). CDR3 size: 16 residues. V lost 5 bases, J lost 5 bases, and 19 bases lay in between.

This clonotype was seen repeatedly, ten times or more. The genes are TRBV28 and TRBJ2-2; no reliable D call. The V and J ends lost 2 bases and 8 bases respectively, with 6 bases between them. This CDR3 has 12 residues. Germline CDR1 is MDHEN and CDR2 is SYDVKM. The CDR3 protein is CASSLLYGELFF. The CDR3 DNA follows: TGTGCCAGCAGTTTACTGTATGGGGAGCTGTTTTTT.

This clonotype has only a few counts. The chain joins TRBV7-9 to TRBJ1-1, with 9 bases matching TRBD1. Germline V gene data show CDR1 as SEHNR and CDR2 as FQNEAQ (reference sequence). The V and J ends lost 5 bases and 4 bases, in that order; junction bases with no gene match: 5. This CDR3 is 14 amino acids long. This chain's CDR3 is CASSRRQGGTEAFF. In DNA form, the CDR3 reads TGTGCCAGCAGCAGGAGACAGGGGGGCACTGAAGCTTTCTTT.

The genes are TRBV28 and TRBJ2-5; no definite D call. There are 16 residues in the CDR3. Trimming shortened V by 5 bases and J by 2 bases, and 18 bases separated the two germline ends. From germline, CDR1 is MDHEN and CDR2 SYDVKM. CDR3 protein: CASSLPLMTHQETQYF. The CDR3 DNA follows: TGTGCCAGCAGTCTACCTCTGATGACACATCAAGAGACCCAGTACTTC.

The gene calls are TRBV5-1 and TRBJ1-2; weak D call: TRBD1 (6 bases). This CDR3 is 17 amino acids long. Deletions cut 0 bases from V and 8 bases from J, with 23 bases between. CDR1 SGHRS and CDR2 YFSETQ come from the germline V gene. The CDR3, as DNA: TGCGCCAGCAGCTTGGAACGGGGACGCGGGGCCGGGGGCGGCTACACCTTC. Translated, it gives CASSLERGRGAGGGYTF.

The rearrangement uses TRBV6-4 and TRBJ2-1, with D tentatively TRBD2 (5 bases). Germline V gene lookup returns CDR1 MRHNA and CDR2 SNTAGT. This CDR3 is 17 amino acids long. Trimming took 0 bases from V and 4 from J, leaving 16 bases between them. The CDR3, as DNA: TGTGCCAGCAGTGACTCGATCGGTAGTCGACTATACAATGAGCAGTTCTTC. Its protein product is CASSDSIGSRLYNEQFF.

CDR3 protein: CSTFGGDRGSNEQFF. The CDR3 region has the DNA TGCAGTACCTTTGGGGGGGACAGGGGTTCCAATGAGCAGTTCTTC. The chain is built from TRBV20-1 and TRBJ2-1, with TRBD1 identical over 10 bases. The CDR3 loop spans 15 amino acids. The V and J ends lost 8 bases and 6 bases, in that order; junction bases with no gene match: 13. Germline V lookup: CDR1 DFQATT, CDR2 SNEGSKA (reference sequence).

This clonotype was seen many times. The chain recombines TRBV29-1 with TRBJ2-5; TRBD1 is a possible D gene (6 bases). Germline CDR1 reads SQVTM; CDR2 reads ANQGSEA. The CDR3 length is 16 residues. V lost 6 bases to trimming and J lost 5 bases, with 25 bases between them. CDR3: CSVATNQGLLLETQYF. The CDR3 DNA follows: TGCAGCGTAGCTACAAACCAGGGGCTTCTGCTCGAGACCCAGTACTTC. Supplemented by reference TRBV29-1 and TRBJ2-5, the full variable domain reads SAVISQKPSRDICQRGTSLTIQCQVDSQVTMMFWYRQQPGQSLTLIATANQGSEATYESGFVIDKFPISRPNLTFSTLTVSNMSPEDSSIYLCSVATNQGLLLETQYFGPGTRLLVL.

The rearrangement links TRBV7-9 to TRBJ2-1, with 9 bases fitting TRBD2. V lost 1 base and J lost 6; bases outside the gene matches: 7. Germline lookup yields CDR1 SEHNR and CDR2 FQNEAQ (reference sequence). The CDR3 runs 16 residues. CDR3 nucleotide sequence: TGTGCCAGCAGCTTAGTTGGCGGGAGGGGGTCCAATGAGCAGTTCTTC. Protein product: CASSLVGGRGSNEQFF.

Points on this clonotype: A much larger clone sits a single nucleotide away, making a read error possible. CDR3 nucleotide sequence: TGCTGTGCTAGAGTAGCGGCGAGATCAATTCTCACAGATACGCAGTATTTT. Translation gives CCARVAARSILTDTQYF. V and J are TRBV20-1 and TRBJ2-3; perhaps TRBD2 as D (6 bases). CDR1 is DFQATT and CDR2 is SNEGSKA in the germline V gene (reference sequence). The CDR3 sequence is 17 residues long.

The chain joins TRBV15 to TRBJ1-1; D perhaps matches TRBD1 (5 bases). The CDR3 has 14 amino acids. Trimming took 1 base from V and 8 from J, leaving 14 bases between them. CDR1 LNHNV and CDR2 YYDKDF come from the germline V gene (reference sequence). CDR3 coding DNA: TGTGCCACCAGCAGAGTTTGGCAGGGAATCGAAGCTTTCTTT. Translated: CATSRVWQGIEAFF. Filled out from reference TRBV15 and TRBJ1-1, the complete variable domain reads DAMVIQNPRYQVTQFGKPVTLSCSQTLNHNVMYWYQQKSSQAPKLLFHYYDKDFNNEADTPDNFQSRRPNTSFCFLDIRSPGLGDTAMYLCATSRVWQGIEAFFGQGTRLTVV.

This clonotype was detected many times. CDR3 coding DNA: TGTGCCAGCAGCAGACCAGACAGTCCACTCTACAATGAGCAGTTCTTC. This translates into CASSRPDSPLYNEQFF. The chain recombines TRBV5-6 with TRBJ2-1; D perhaps matches TRBD1 (5 bases). The CDR3 covers 16 residues. Germline V gives CDR1 SGHDT, CDR2 YYEEEE. Trimming pared 4 bases from V and 3 bases from J, leaving 17 bases between.

The table lists this clonotype with many counts. The V and J genes are TRBV20-1 and TRBJ1-2; 10 bases map to TRBD1. This CDR3 is 13 amino acids long. The germline V gene encodes CDR1 DFQATT and CDR2 SNEGSKA (reference sequence). Trimming cost V 1 base and J 5 bases; bases outside gene matches: 1. The CDR3 loop reads CSARGGQGYGYTF. Here the CDR3 DNA reads TGCAGTGCTAGAGGGGGACAGGGGTATGGCTACACCTTC.

In nucleotides, the CDR3 is TGCAGTGCTATCCTAGCGGGATTTGGGGGGGCCAAAAACATTCAGTACTTC. Protein product: CSAILAGFGGAKNIQYF. V usage is TRBV20-1 and J usage is TRBJ2-4, with 9 positions matching TRBD2. V gave up 4 bases and J gave up 1 base; unmatched junction bases: 11. CDR1 DFQATT and CDR2 SNEGSKA come from the germline V gene (reference sequence). The CDR3 is made up of 17 amino acids.

The V call is TRBV20-1, the J call TRBJ2-7, with 13 bases fitting TRBD2. The CDR3 has 15 residues. V was pared by 2 bases and J by 4 bases, with 5 bases of the junction left unmatched. The germline V gene has CDR1 DFQATT and CDR2 SNEGSKA (reference sequence). CDR3 sequence: CSARYRTSGGYEQYF. CDR3 coding DNA: TGCAGTGCTAGATACCGGACTAGCGGGGGTTACGAGCAGTACTTC.

Many counts were recorded for this clonotype. The V call is TRBV29-1, the J call TRBJ2-1; 8 bases are a match to TRBD2. Germline V CDR1 and CDR2: SQVTM, ANQGSEA. The CDR3 consists of 14 residues. Trimming cost V 6 bases and J 3 bases; bases outside gene matches: 7. The chain's CDR3 is CSVIGLAGYNEQFF. The CDR3 nucleotides are TGCAGCGTCATCGGGCTAGCGGGCTACAATGAGCAGTTCTTC.

This clonotype appeared many times. The V and J genes are TRBV11-2 and TRBJ2-1, with 14 bases that match TRBD2. Per the germline V gene, CDR1 is SGHAT and CDR2 is FQNNGV. The V segment lost 1 base and the J segment 2 bases; nucleotides outside the gene matches: 10. The CDR3 runs to 20 residues. CDR3 in amino acids: CASSLVGLAGGMVTYNEQFF. Here the CDR3 DNA reads TGTGCCAGCAGCTTAGTAGGACTAGCGGGGGGAATGGTGACCTACAATGAGCAGTTCTTC.

In its sample, this clonotype was seen many times. V gene TRBV7-2 combines with J gene TRBJ2-1; tentatively, D is TRBD2 (6 bases). Germline lookup yields CDR1 SGHTA and CDR2 FQGNSA. V was clipped by 1 base and J by 8 bases, with 18 bases between them. The CDR3 runs to 16 residues. As DNA, the CDR3 is TGTGCCAGCAGCTTAGTATGGCGTGGGGGGTGGGATGAGCAGTTCTTC. Residues: CASSLVWRGGWDEQFF. Together with reference TRBV7-2 and TRBJ2-1, the CDR3 gives the full variable domain: GAGVSQSPSNKVTEKGKDVELRCDPISGHTALYWYRQSLGQGLEFLIYFQGNSAPDKSGLPSDRFSAERTGGSVSTLTIQRTQQEDSAVYLCASSLVWRGGWDEQFFGPGTRLTVL.

The rearrangement links TRBV7-2 to TRBJ2-2; D unclear. The germline V gene has CDR1 SGHTA and CDR2 FQGNSA. The CDR3 totals 17 residues. V lost 2 bases to trimming and J lost 0 bases, with 13 bases between them. The CDR3 reads CASSLTLGYANTGELFF. As DNA, the CDR3 is TGTGCCAGCAGCTTAACCCTAGGCTACGCGAACACCGGGGAGCTGTTTTTT.

In its sample, this clonotype was seen a few times. The rearrangement uses TRBV25-1 and TRBJ2-5; D possibly corresponds to TRBD2 (6 bases). V was trimmed by 11 bases and J by 2 bases, leaving 15 bases between them. The CDR3 extends over 13 amino acids. The germline gives CDR1 MGHDK, CDR2 SYGVNS. CDR3: CASLGDSQETQYF. The CDR3 DNA follows: TGTGCCTCTTTGGGGGACTCGCAAGAGACCCAGTACTTC.

This clonotype has just a few counts. The J gene is TRBJ2-3, the V gene TRBV6-4, with 13 positions matching TRBD2. CDR1 is MRHNA, CDR2 SNTAGT, per germline. J was trimmed by 8 bases and V by 2 bases; bases with no gene match: 16. The CDR3 runs to 19 residues. CDR3: CASSDTTSGGAEGEGTQYF. The CDR3 DNA sequence: TGTGCCAGCAGTGACACAACTAGCGGGGGGGCCGAGGGTGAGGGTACGCAGTATTTT.

This clonotype has just a few counts. The junction and the germline gene differ at one end; a read error may be behind it. The CDR3 sequence: CSVKEGYEQYF. As DNA, the CDR3 is TGCAGCGTTAAAGAGGGCTACGAGCAGTACTTC. The chain links TRBV29-1 to TRBJ2-7; D possibly corresponds to TRBD2 (5 bases). From germline, CDR1 is SQVTM and CDR2 ANQGSEA. There are 11 residues in the CDR3.